The 22 T cell receptor beta chains reported below all come from one sample, sequenced in a study of cytomegalovirus exposure and HLA in healthy donors. The PCR had 60 Vbeta and 13 Jbeta primers. The method was immunoSEQ multiplex PCR; TCRdb's version includes in-frame clones alone and lacks a portion of them. The profile shows more than 200,000 clones, almost 80% of them singletons. Sequencing was carried out using PBMCs. The receptors stem from a man between 18 and 29 years old in good health and CMV-seronegative.

This clone has only a few counts. The gene calls are TRBV11-2 and TRBJ2-7; no clear D gene. V lost 1 base and J 5 bases, leaving 3 bases between the germline ends. The germline V gene has CDR1 SGHAT and CDR2 FQNNGV. This CDR3 is built from 11 residues. CDR3 loop: CASSLVDEQYF. CDR3 DNA sequence: TGTGCCAGCAGCTTAGTCGACGAGCAGTACTTC. Combining the CDR3 with reference TRBV11-2 and TRBJ2-7 gives the whole variable domain EAGVAQSPRYKIIEKRQSVAFWCNPISGHATLYWYQQILGQGPKLLIQFQNNGVVDDSQLPKDRFSAERLKGVDSTLKIQPAKLEDSAVYLCASSLVDEQYFGPGTRLTVT.

The rearrangement links TRBV6-5 to TRBJ2-3; 9 nucleotides agree with TRBD1. V gave up 5 bases and J gave up 1 base; unmatched junction bases: 4. Germline CDR1 and CDR2: MNHEY and SVGAGI. This CDR3 is built from 15 residues. CDR3 in DNA: TGTGCCAGCAGTCTACAGGGGGCGGGCACAGATACGCAGTATTTT. It encodes CASSLQGAGTDTQYF.

The table lists this clone with a count of one. The gene calls are TRBV6-5 and TRBJ2-3; possible D gene TRBD1, 6 bases. V lost 4 bases to trimming and J lost 6 bases, with 11 bases between them. The CDR3 runs 13 residues. Looked up from germline, CDR1 is MNHEY and CDR2 is SVGAGI. The CDR3 sequence: CASSSGVVDTQYF. The CDR3 nucleotides read TGTGCCAGCAGTTCAGGGGTAGTGGATACGCAGTATTTT.

V gene TRBV11-1 combines with J gene TRBJ2-7; D is unclear. In germline, CDR1 is SGHAT, CDR2 FQDESV (reference sequence). CDR3 size: 16 residues. Trimming took off 0 bases at V and 0 bases at J, with 12 bases between the two ends. The CDR3, as DNA: TGTGCCAGCAGCTTAGCGTCGGTGGGCAGCTCCTACGAGCAGTACTTC. Protein: CASSLASVGSSYEQYF.

The chain recombines TRBV10-2 with TRBJ2-3, with TRBD2 identical over 12 bases. The CDR3 runs to 20 residues. Losses at the gene ends were 6 bases for V and 1 base for J; bases not matched to a gene: 17. CDR1 is WSHSY and CDR2 is SAAADI in the germline V gene. CDR3 sequence (DNA): TGCGCCAGCAGCTACATCCCTAGCGGGGGGGTATTGTCTGGCACAGATACGCAGTATTTT. Amino acid sequence: CASSYIPSGGVLSGTDTQYF.

The chain has TRBV5-6 and TRBJ2-1; no firm D call. The CDR3 loop spans 14 amino acids. Per the germline V gene, CDR1 is SGHDT and CDR2 is YYEEEE. Trimming left V 0 bases short and J 9 bases short, with 13 bases between. CDR3 sequence (DNA): TGTGCCAGCAGCTTGGTTTTAGCAACGAGTGAGCAGTTCTTC. This sequence encodes CASSLVLATSEQFF.

The chain links TRBV9 to TRBJ2-7; possible D gene TRBD2, 6 bases. There are 14 residues in the CDR3. Germline CDR1 reads SGDLS; CDR2 reads YYNGEE. Trimming took off 0 bases at V and 2 bases at J, with 9 bases between the two ends. CDR3 DNA: TGTGCCAGCAGCGTAGGGGCGGGACCCTACGAGCAGTACTTC. Its translation is CASSVGAGPYEQYF.

The V gene is TRBV6-6, the J gene TRBJ1-4; D call uncertain. The CDR3 loop spans 16 amino acids. V was shortened by 6 bases and J by 3 bases, with 17 bases between the two germline ends. Germline V lookup: CDR1 MNHNY, CDR2 SVGAGI (reference sequence). CDR3 in amino acids: CASSSEVGLPNEKLFF. In DNA form, the CDR3 reads TGTGCCAGCAGCTCAGAGGTCGGGTTACCTAATGAAAAACTGTTTTTT.

The rearrangement joins TRBV7-9 to TRBJ1-2; D perhaps matches TRBD1 (6 bases). Germline lookup yields CDR1 SEHNR and CDR2 FQNEAQ (reference sequence). Trimming pared 0 bases from V and 6 bases from J, leaving 14 bases between. CDR3 size: 15 residues. CDR3 loop: CASSLALTGWDGYTF. The CDR3 DNA reads TGTGCCAGCAGCTTAGCCCTCACAGGGTGGGATGGCTACACCTTC.

This clone was detected a few times. The chain recombines TRBV5-1 with TRBJ2-7; 8 bases agree with TRBD2. V shed 4 bases, J shed 1 base, and the junction held 7 bases outside the gene matches. The CDR3 loop spans 15 amino acids. In germline, CDR1 is SGHRS, CDR2 YFSETQ. The DNA for the CDR3 is TGCGCCAGCAGCCTTAGCGGGACACGTTCCTACGAGCAGTACTTC. Protein: CASSLSGTRSYEQYF. The full variable domain, completed using reference TRBV5-1 and TRBJ2-7, is KAGVTQTPRYLIKTRGQQVTLSCSPISGHRSVSWYQQTPGQGLQFLFEYFSETQRNKGNFPGRFSGRQFSNSRSEMNVSTLELGDSALYLCASSLSGTRSYEQYFGPGTRLTVT.

This chain links TRBV27 with TRBJ1-1; no clear D gene. Germline V CDR1 and CDR2: MNHEY, SMNVEV (reference sequence). V lost 6 bases and J lost 7, with 15 bases in between. The CDR3 contains 13 residues. The CDR3, as DNA: TGTGCCAGCAGCGGGGAGCTAGGGTTTGAAGCTTTCTTT. Its translation is CASSGELGFEAFF.

The chain employs TRBV14 and TRBJ2-3; D is perhaps TRBD2 (5 bases). V was trimmed by 2 bases and J by 6 bases, leaving 15 bases between them. This CDR3 is built from 15 residues. The V gene's germline CDR1 is SGHDN and CDR2 FVKESK. CDR3 sequence: CASSQPALLDDTQYF. Here the CDR3 DNA reads TGTGCCAGCAGCCAACCCGCATTACTAGATGATACGCAGTATTTT.

Only one count was recorded for this clone. One end of the junction does not line up with germline, which may come from a read error. The V and J genes are TRBV2 and TRBJ2-1; D gene unclear. This CDR3 has 14 amino acids. Germline V gene sequence: CDR1 SNHLY, CDR2 FYNNEI. This CDR3 is CASREGIPYNEQFF. CDR3 coding DNA: TGTGCCAGCAGGGAAGGTATTCCCTACAATGAGCAGTTCTTC.

The J gene is TRBJ2-1, the V gene TRBV27; D perhaps matches TRBD1 (5 bases). The germline V gene encodes CDR1 MNHEY and CDR2 SMNVEV (reference sequence). This CDR3 is 14 amino acids long. Deletions cut 7 bases from V and 3 bases from J, with 13 bases between. This chain's CDR3 is CASTSGNHYNEQFF. CDR3 in DNA: TGTGCCAGCACCTCAGGGAATCACTACAATGAGCAGTTCTTC.

This clone is a singleton in its sample. The chain is built from TRBV19 and TRBJ1-2; D gene unclear. The V and J ends lost 9 bases and 8 bases respectively, with 19 bases between them. Per the germline V gene, CDR1 is LNHDA and CDR2 is SQIVND (reference sequence). This CDR3 has 13 residues. CDR3 sequence reads: CARPSPVREGYTF. The CDR3 nucleotides are TGTGCCAGGCCATCTCCGGTTCGTGAAGGCTACACCTTC.

A single count supports this clone. The V call is TRBV7-9, the J call TRBJ1-1, with no clear D. CDR3 length: 12 residues. Germline assignment: CDR1 SEHNR and CDR2 FQNEAQ (reference sequence). The V end was cut by 5 bases, the J end by 6 bases, with 10 bases between. In DNA, the CDR3 is TGTGCCAGCAGCCCGAGGGTGCCTGAAGCTTTCTTT. This encodes CASSPRVPEAFF.

This chain links TRBV9 with TRBJ1-5; 9 bases are shared with TRBD1. The germline CDR1 and CDR2 sequences are SGDLS and YYNGEE. Losses at the gene ends were 4 bases for V and 7 bases for J; bases not matched to a gene: 9. The CDR3 is 15 residues long. CDR3: CASSQDRGQGQPQHF. The CDR3 DNA reads TGTGCCAGCAGCCAGGACAGGGGTCAAGGCCAGCCCCAGCATTTT.

J is TRBJ2-2 and V is TRBV9; tentative D call: TRBD1 (5 bases). The CDR3 runs 15 residues. V lost 0 bases to trimming and J lost 1 base, with 7 bases between them. Germline loops: CDR1 SGDLS, CDR2 YYNGEE. The CDR3 DNA follows: TGTGCCAGCAGCGTAGACCAGGGGAACACCGGGGAGCTGTTTTTT. It codes for CASSVDQGNTGELFF.

The chain joins TRBV30 to TRBJ2-3; a weak D match, TRBD1 (6 bases). Trimming removed 2 bases at V and 9 bases at J, with 21 bases between. The V gene's germline CDR1 is GTSNPN and CDR2 SVGIG (reference sequence). CDR3 size: 15 residues. Here the CDR3 DNA reads TGTGCCTGGAGTCAATTAGGGACACGCCGTGACACGCAGTATTTT. The encoded protein is CAWSQLGTRRDTQYF.

The chain employs TRBV7-3 and TRBJ2-7, with a weak D call TRBD1 (6 bases). Trimming took off 5 bases at V and 7 bases at J, with 15 bases between the two ends. Germline CDR1 SGHTA, CDR2 FQGTGA. CDR3 length: 13 amino acids. CDR3 sequence: CASSSTGQGEQYF. The DNA of the CDR3 is TGTGCCAGCAGCAGTACGGGGCAGGGGGAGCAGTACTTC.

The chain employs TRBV7-9 and TRBJ2-7; 7 positions agree with TRBD2. Per the germline V gene, CDR1 is SEHNR and CDR2 is FQNEAQ (reference sequence). J gave up 2 bases and V 0 bases, and 4 bases lay outside the gene matches. This CDR3 has 15 amino acids. The DNA of the CDR3 is TGTGCCAGCAGCTTAGCGTCTAGCGGTCCCTACGAGCAGTACTTC. Protein sequence: CASSLASSGPYEQYF.

The genes are TRBV6-1 and TRBJ1-6; D unclear. The CDR3 sequence is 13 residues long. CDR1 is MNHNS and CDR2 is SASEGT in the germline V gene. Trimming took off 2 bases at V and 10 bases at J, with 9 bases between the two ends. CDR3 region: CASSEPERSPLHF. The DNA for the CDR3 is TGTGCCAGCAGTGAACCAGAAAGATCACCCCTCCACTTT.